What follows are 18 T cell receptor beta chains derived from one specimen sequenced in a study of CD8+ T cells in alopecia areata. Extracted RNA was reverse transcribed, and the resulting cDNA served as sequencing template. Produced via immunoSEQ multiplex PCR; TCRdb's table is partial and in-frame only. Altogether fewer than 250,000 clones are present, approximately 60% being singletons, with the ten largest covering about 0.65%. The treatment is: oral pan-JAK inhibitor, 5-10 mg twice daily. The sample was CD4+ T cells sorted from blood, taken at week 4, from a patient treated with tofacitinib. The receptors here all came from a human donor with alopecia areata.

V gene TRBV27 combines with J gene TRBJ2-1; D is undetermined. The CDR3 runs 13 residues. CDR1 and CDR2 (germline): MNHEY, SMNVEV (reference sequence). V was shortened by 8 bases and J by 5 bases, with 13 bases between the two germline ends. The CDR3 region has the DNA TGTGCCAGCTCCCGCAATTACAACAATGAGCAGTTCTTC. Protein: CASSRNYNNEQFF.

The CDR3 DNA follows: TGTGCCAGCTCACTATTTACTAGCGGGAGGGACGAGCAGTACTTC. It specifies CASSLFTSGRDEQYF. The chain employs TRBV18 and TRBJ2-7, with TRBD2 matching 13 bases. Unmatched junction bases numbered 5, after V lost 4 bases and J lost 5 bases. Germline CDR1 and CDR2: KGHSH and LQKENI. This CDR3 contains 15 residues.

This sequence joins TRBV9 and TRBJ2-3; 7 nucleotides align to TRBD2. The CDR3 totals 16 residues. The ends lost 4 bases at V and 2 bases at J; junction bases unmatched: 10. Germline CDR1 reads SGDLS; CDR2 reads YYNGEE. This CDR3 is CASSSRTSPNTDTQYF. The CDR3 nucleotides are TGTGCCAGCAGCTCCCGGACTAGTCCTAACACAGATACGCAGTATTTT. Filled out from reference TRBV9 and TRBJ2-3, the complete variable domain reads DSGVTQTPKHLITATGQRVTLRCSPRSGDLSVYWYQQSLDQGLQFLIQYYNGEERAKGNILERFSAQQFPDLHSELNLSSLELGDSALYFCASSSRTSPNTDTQYFGPGTRLTVL.

The J gene is TRBJ2-1, the V gene TRBV29-1; D remains ambiguous. The CDR3 is made up of 9 amino acids. Trimming shortened V by 3 bases and J by 8 bases, and 2 bases separated the two germline ends. Germline CDR1 SQVTM, CDR2 ANQGSEA. This chain's CDR3 is CSVEYEQFF. As DNA, the CDR3 is TGCAGCGTTGAGTATGAGCAGTTCTTC.

The chain couples TRBV2 to TRBJ2-7; D gene uncertain. Germline-derived CDR1 and CDR2 are SNHLY and FYNNEI. The ends were cut back, 2 bases at V and 9 bases at J, with 8 bases in the middle. The CDR3 covers 11 residues. CDR3 protein: CASSEWSGQYF. The CDR3, as DNA: TGTGCCAGCAGTGAATGGTCCGGGCAGTACTTC.

This clone occurred a few times. V usage is TRBV5-1 and J usage is TRBJ2-7, with D uncertain. The CDR3 has 14 amino acids. Germline V gene sequence: CDR1 SGHRS, CDR2 YFSETQ. V was trimmed by 1 base and J by 6 bases, leaving 14 bases between them. Here the CDR3 reads CASSLLSGPSEQYF. The DNA for the CDR3 is TGCGCCAGCAGCTTGTTAAGTGGGCCGTCCGAGCAGTACTTC.

CDR3 nucleotides: TGTGCCAGCTCACCGGGACAGCCCCATCAGCCCCAGCATTTT. The encoded protein is CASSPGQPHQPQHF. This chain uses TRBV18 with TRBJ1-5; the match to TRBD1 covers 7 bases. Germline-derived CDR1 and CDR2 are KGHSH and LQKENI. Trimming removed 3 bases from V and 5 bases from J; junction bases left unmatched: 4. The CDR3 spans 14 residues.

This sequence joins TRBV29-1 and TRBJ2-2, with D hard to call. V was shortened by 6 bases and J by 0 bases, with 11 bases between the two germline ends. The germline V gene has CDR1 SQVTM and CDR2 ANQGSEA. The CDR3 has 14 residues. The CDR3 DNA follows: TGCAGCGTCGACGGCAAGACGAACACCGGGGAGCTGTTTTTT. It yields the protein CSVDGKTNTGELFF.

This clone was counted a few times. The chain combines TRBV7-9 with TRBJ2-7; possible D gene TRBD2, 5 bases. V lost 5 bases to trimming and J lost 6 bases, with 14 bases between them. Germline assignment: CDR1 SEHNR and CDR2 FQNEAQ (reference sequence). The CDR3 is 13 residues long. The DNA of the CDR3 is TGTGCCAGCAGCCGACTGGAGGCGGGCGAGCAGTACTTC. Protein sequence: CASSRLEAGEQYF.

The V gene is TRBV30, the J gene TRBJ1-1; D uncertain. The length of the CDR3 is 14 residues. Germline CDR1 GTSNPN, CDR2 SVGIG (reference sequence). V gave up 1 base and J gave up 6 bases, with 15 bases separating them. Here the CDR3 DNA reads TGTGCCTGGAGTGCCGTTCTAATGGGCTCTGAAGCTTTCTTT. Translating gives CAWSAVLMGSEAFF.

This clone occurred a few times. In nucleotides, the CDR3 is TGTGCCTGGAGTAGGGACAATGAGCAGTTCTTC. It yields the protein CAWSRDNEQFF. J is TRBJ2-1 and V is TRBV30; unclear D gene. V lost 2 bases, J lost 5 bases, and 4 bases lay in between. Germline CDR1 and CDR2: GTSNPN and SVGIG (reference sequence). The CDR3 has 11 amino acids.

The V and J genes are TRBV7-2 and TRBJ2-5; TRBD2 agrees at 10 bases. This CDR3 contains 16 residues. Germline V gene lookup returns CDR1 SGHTA and CDR2 FQGNSA. The V segment lost 0 bases and the J segment 4 bases; nucleotides outside the gene matches: 5. CDR3 sequence (DNA): TGTGCCAGCAGCTTAGCTAAGCGGGAGGGCCGAGAGACCCAGTACTTC. The encoded protein is CASSLAKREGRETQYF.

The V gene is TRBV29-1, the J gene TRBJ2-7, with 7 bases that match TRBD1. The CDR3 has 12 residues. Per the germline V gene, CDR1 is SQVTM and CDR2 is ANQGSEA. V was clipped by 7 bases and J by 5 bases; unmatched bases: 8. The CDR3 DNA is TGCAGCGCCACACAGGGGCGGGACGAGCAGTACTTC. It is translated as CSATQGRDEQYF.

This clone was counted a few times. The same CDR3 is also encoded by other DNA sequences in this sample. V and J are TRBV9 and TRBJ2-1; 11 positions match TRBD2. The CDR3 is 15 amino acids. From germline, CDR1 is SGDLS and CDR2 YYNGEE. The ends lost 2 bases at V and 4 bases at J; junction bases unmatched: 2. DNA for the CDR3: TGTGCCAGCAGCGTTGGGACTAGCGGATACAATGAGCAGTTCTTC. This gives the protein CASSVGTSGYNEQFF.

The chain employs TRBV29-1 and TRBJ1-2; maybe TRBD1 (5 bases). Germline V gives CDR1 SQVTM, CDR2 ANQGSEA. With 4 bases removed from V and 10 bases from J, the gap between germline ends came to 19 bases. This CDR3 comprises 13 residues. The CDR3 sequence is CSVVVGTWGDYTF. As DNA, the CDR3 is TGCAGCGTTGTGGTAGGGACTTGGGGGGACTACACCTTC.

This clone was seen more than once but under ten times. V and J are TRBV29-1 and TRBJ2-6; a possible D gene is TRBD1 (6 bases). Trimming shortened V by 3 bases and J by 4 bases, and 13 bases separated the two germline ends. This CDR3 spans 15 amino acids. CDR1 is SQVTM, CDR2 ANQGSEA, per germline. CDR3 loop: CSVEGQGLGANVLTF. CDR3 in DNA: TGCAGCGTTGAGGGGCAGGGGCTCGGGGCCAACGTCCTGACTTTC. Variable domain in full (rest from reference TRBV29-1 and TRBJ2-6): SAVISQKPSRDICQRGTSLTIQCQVDSQVTMMFWYRQQPGQSLTLIATANQGSEATYESGFVIDKFPISRPNLTFSTLTVSNMSPEDSSIYLCSVEGQGLGANVLTFGAGSRLTVL.

The genes are TRBV23-1 and TRBJ2-2; D gene ambiguous. TRBV23-1 is recorded as an ORF, its role being uncertain. CDR3 length: 13 amino acids. V lost 2 bases and J lost 1, with 2 bases in between. The CDR3 region has the DNA TGCGCCAGCAGTCAAGGGAACACCGGGGAGCTGTTTTTT. It yields the protein CASSQGNTGELFF.

The V and J genes are TRBV29-1 and TRBJ2-2; TRBD1 aligns across 8 bases. The CDR3 has 15 residues. Losses at the gene ends were 2 bases for V and 5 bases for J; bases not matched to a gene: 7. CDR1 is SQVTM and CDR2 is ANQGSEA in the germline V gene. The CDR3 sequence: CSVETGGLKTGELFF. CDR3 coding DNA: TGCAGCGTTGAAACAGGGGGATTAAAAACCGGGGAGCTGTTTTTT.